This paragraph covers one T cell receptor beta chain sequence. What antigen it recognizes has not been identified. The sample holds no much larger clone one base away, and base qualities are not on file. The sample's time point label is to be understood as: week 5, during vaccination. A 20-mer mutant IDH1 peptide at 300 micrograms in Montanide made up each vaccine dose, which was injected subcutaneously together with topical imiquimod. Donors had newly diagnosed WHO grade 3 or 4 IDH1-mutant astrocytomas with loss of nuclear ATRX. The samples were drawn from NOA16, a multicentre, single-arm, open-label phase I trial in Germany that tested a mutant IDH1 peptide vaccine in humans for the first time. Genomic DNA for TCRB sequencing was extracted from EDTA blood using the DNeasy Blood and Tissue Kit. These data come from a study of a mutant IDH1 vaccine in newly diagnosed glioma (dated by TCRdb to the early 2020s). With regard to the full study: Patients were given eight vaccinations, in weeks 1, 3, 5, 7, 11, 15, 19 and 23, which matched visits V03 through V10. Peripheral blood samples were drawn at six visits, namely V03 (baseline), V05, V07, V10, V12 and V13. Longitudinal TCRB deep sequencing was done for 25 treated patients, wherever samples were available for exploratory analyses. Before enrollment, most patients had been given radiochemotherapy with temozolomide as standard therapy, while the rest had received either radiotherapy alone or temozolomide alone. The approximately 30 treated patients were roughly 62% male and around 40% female, with a mean age of around 40 years. Vaccination was initiated 4-6 weeks after radiotherapy alone, or concurrently with temozolomide cycles in the chemotherapy-containing groups. Here is what the overall study found, with its caveats: Selection of PBMC samples for TCRB deep sequencing was based on availability. Pseudoprogression appeared unrelated to alterations in the top peripheral T cell clonotypes detected by TCRB sequencing. According to the authors, sample limitations meant that analyses of patient blood samples could not be reproduced. Across multiple MHC alleles, vaccine-induced immune responses were seen in approximately 93% of patients.

The CDR3 goes from the cysteine to the phenylalanine over 15 residues. Only the CDR3 portion is preserved as DNA: 45 bases, with reading frame beginning at the first base. Trimmed from V: 0 bases; trimmed from J: 6 bases; junction bases lacking a gene match: 2. The germline V gene provides CDR1 SGHRS and CDR2 YFSETQ. Library preparation was by the immunoSEQ multiplex PCR assay. Rearranged TCR beta chain sequences were amplified with the hsTCRB Kit following the manufacturer's protocol. TCRB libraries were sequenced on an Illumina MiSeq. Turning to the authors' computational methods: The kit vendor's proprietary platform handled demultiplexing, trimming and gene mapping. TCRdb's version of the immuneACCESS table is confined to in-frame rearrangements and falls short of the full clone set. An unresolved V gene accounts for under half of the shortfall where checked; the remainder is of unknown origin. The V and J calls and clone size come from that table; D and trimming were worked out from the DNA. Within this sample are around 32,000 clones, with about 85% of them counted one time only. The biggest ten clones account for more than 2.5% of the sample.

The V and J segments used are TRBV5-1 and TRBJ2-2, with 10 central nucleotides matching TRBD2. This clonotype was obtained from a woman aged 40 to 50 with glioma. Some clones in this sample may be carry-over from other donors' samples. The material was peripheral blood mononuclear cells (PBMCs), obtained from a glioma patient whose treatment included an IDH1 peptide vaccine. The DNA is TGCGCCAGCAGCTTGGTTCTAGCGGGGGCCGGGGAGCTGTTTTTT. It is translated as CASSLVLAGAGELFF.